Shown below are 29 T cell receptor beta chains from a single sample sequenced in a study of stem cell transplantation in POMP-related autoinflammatory disease. Libraries were prepared by immunoSEQ multiplex PCR; TCRdb keeps only in-frame clonotypes and omits some of them. This table holds 25,000 to 30,000 clones, about 81% found once. This specimen consisted of CD4+ T cells from PBMCs, obtained before stem cell transplantation. These TCRs come from a human donor with POMP-related autoinflammation and immune dysregulation (PRAID).

The chain has TRBV6-5 and TRBJ1-5, with a possible D match to TRBD1 (5 bases). CDR1 and CDR2 (germline): MNHEY, SVGAGI. Trimming stripped 6 bases from V and 6 bases from J, with 12 bases between. The CDR3 covers 13 residues. The CDR3 DNA sequence: TGTGCCAGCAGACCCACCCAGGGTCAGCCCCAGCATTTT. Its translation is CASRPTQGQPQHF.

The rearrangement links TRBV6-5 to TRBJ1-2, with D perhaps matching TRBD1 (5 bases). V lost 0 bases and J lost 5, with 13 bases in between. Germline assignment: CDR1 MNHEY and CDR2 SVGAGI. The CDR3 is made up of 15 amino acids. CDR3: CASSYSMQGRYGYTF. The CDR3, as DNA: TGTGCCAGCAGTTACTCGATGCAGGGACGATATGGCTACACCTTC.

This chain links TRBV5-1 with TRBJ1-4; unclear D gene. The CDR3 runs to 14 residues. Germline V gene data show CDR1 as SGHRS and CDR2 as YFSETQ. V gave up 2 bases and J gave up 3 bases, with 8 bases separating them. The CDR3 DNA reads TGCGCCAGCAGCTTAGAGGTGGCTAATGAAAAACTGTTTTTT. This codes for CASSLEVANEKLFF.

This chain connects TRBV19 to TRBJ1-2, with a weak D call TRBD1 (6 bases). CDR1 and CDR2 from the germline V gene are LNHDA and SQIVND (reference sequence). The CDR3 has 13 residues. Trimming took 6 bases from V and 2 from J, leaving 10 bases between them. The CDR3 DNA reads TGTGCCAGTAGGGGGGGCAGGAACTATGGCTACACCTTC. Protein product: CASRGGRNYGYTF.

The chain has TRBV5-1 and TRBJ1-1; TRBD1 agrees at 9 bases. The CDR3 has 13 amino acids. The J segment lost 3 bases and the V segment lost 3 bases, leaving 0 bases of the junction unmatched. CDR1 and CDR2 (germline): SGHRS, YFSETQ. Written as DNA, the CDR3 is TGCGCCAGCAGCTGGGACAGGGACACTGAAGCTTTCTTT. This gives the protein CASSWDRDTEAFF.

The chain employs TRBV19 and TRBJ2-7; D ambiguous. Trimming took 5 bases from V and 2 from J, leaving 16 bases between them. The CDR3 length is 15 residues. Germline-derived CDR1 and CDR2 are LNHDA and SQIVND (reference sequence). As DNA, the CDR3 is TGTGCCAGTAGTGCAACCCCATATTCAACCTACGAGCAGTACTTC. Protein product: CASSATPYSTYEQYF.

The J gene is TRBJ1-2, the V gene TRBV28; 8 bases agree with TRBD1. The ends lost 7 bases at V and 4 bases at J; junction bases unmatched: 5. This CDR3 region has 13 residues. Germline-derived CDR1 and CDR2 are MDHEN and SYDVKM. The CDR3 nucleotides read TGTGCCAGCACCCTAGACAGGGGCTATGGCTACACCTTC. The encoded protein is CASTLDRGYGYTF.

This clone was seen only a few times. The J gene is TRBJ2-1, the V gene TRBV19; 7 bases are shared with TRBD1. CDR1 is LNHDA, CDR2 SQIVND, per germline (reference sequence). CDR3 length equals 14 residues. The J segment lost 6 bases and the V segment lost 5 bases, leaving 7 bases of the junction unmatched. CDR3 residues: CASSATGFGNEQFF. The CDR3, as DNA: TGTGCCAGTAGTGCGACAGGGTTCGGCAATGAGCAGTTCTTC.

V usage is TRBV5-1 and J usage is TRBJ2-7, with D tentatively TRBD1 (6 bases). The CDR3 is 16 residues long. The V end lost 4 bases, the J end lost 3 bases, and 20 bases lay between the germline ends. Germline V gives CDR1 SGHRS, CDR2 YFSETQ. CDR3 sequence reads: CASSRGSGAPSYEQYF. The CDR3 DNA follows: TGCGCCAGCAGCAGGGGGTCCGGGGCCCCGAGCTACGAGCAGTACTTC.

The chain is built from TRBV5-8 and TRBJ1-1, with 9 bases identical to TRBD1. Germline CDR1 and CDR2: SGHTS and YDEGEE. J gave up 3 bases and V 5 bases, and 5 bases lay outside the gene matches. CDR3 length: 14 residues. CDR3 amino acids: CASSRWTGDTEAFF. CDR3 DNA: TGTGCCAGCAGTCGATGGACAGGGGACACTGAAGCTTTCTTT.

The V and J genes are TRBV28 and TRBJ2-7; tentatively, D is TRBD1 or TRBD2 (5 bases each). Germline values: CDR1 MDHEN, CDR2 SYDVKM. The CDR3 contains 15 residues. With 6 bases removed from V and 2 bases from J, the gap between germline ends came to 17 bases. DNA of the CDR3: TGTGCCAGCAGGCGAAAAAATACGGGACCCTACGAGCAGTACTTC. It yields the protein CASRRKNTGPYEQYF.

In this sample, this clone turned up a few times. The V call is TRBV30, the J call TRBJ1-1; D call uncertain. Germline loops: CDR1 GTSNPN, CDR2 SVGIG (reference sequence). Deletions cut 1 base from V and 1 base from J, with 10 bases between. The CDR3 extends over 14 amino acids. CDR3 in amino acids: CAWSALIQNTEAFF. Here the CDR3 DNA reads TGTGCCTGGAGTGCCCTGATCCAGAACACTGAAGCTTTCTTT.

The J gene is TRBJ2-1, the V gene TRBV30; 10 bases are shared with TRBD2. The germline V gene has CDR1 GTSNPN and CDR2 SVGIG (reference sequence). Losses at the gene ends were 0 bases for V and 6 bases for J; bases not matched to a gene: 5. CDR3 length: 15 amino acids. In DNA form, the CDR3 reads TGTGCCTGGAGTGTACGAGCGGGGGGGCTCAATGAGCAGTTCTTC. Translation gives CAWSVRAGGLNEQFF.

V is TRBV20-1 and J is TRBJ2-7, with TRBD1 matching 8 bases. Germline lookup yields CDR1 DFQATT and CDR2 SNEGSKA (reference sequence). The CDR3 sequence is 10 residues long. The CDR3 DNA is TGCAAGGACAGGGCTTACGAGCAGTACTTC. It translates to CKDRAYEQYF.

The chain has TRBV5-1 and TRBJ2-7; tentatively, D is TRBD1 or TRBD2 (5 bases each). V was pared by 4 bases and J by 2 bases, with 13 bases between. The V gene's germline CDR1 is SGHRS and CDR2 YFSETQ. The CDR3 sequence is 14 residues long. This CDR3 reads CASSATGHTYEQYF. Written as DNA, the CDR3 is TGCGCCAGCAGCGCTACGGGGCACACCTACGAGCAGTACTTC.

CDR3 in DNA: TGTGCCACCAGCAGAGCTAGGACAGGGGTAGGCTACACCTTC. As protein: CATSRARTGVGYTF. V is TRBV15 and J is TRBJ1-2, with TRBD1 matching over 9 bases. Germline V CDR1 and CDR2: LNHNV, YYDKDF (reference sequence). The CDR3 is 14 residues long. Trimming took 1 base from V and 8 from J; bases not matched to a gene: 5.

V gene TRBV27 combines with J gene TRBJ1-2, with D possibly TRBD1 on 6 matching bases. The CDR3 loop spans 14 amino acids. V lost 3 bases and J lost 2, with 10 bases in between. The V gene's germline CDR1 is MNHEY and CDR2 SMNVEV (reference sequence). CDR3 nucleotides: TGTGCCAGCAGTTTCCACAGGGCGAACTATGGCTACACCTTC. Translated: CASSFHRANYGYTF.

The J gene is TRBJ1-1, the V gene TRBV19; D is possibly TRBD1 (6 bases). Germline CDR1 reads LNHDA; CDR2 reads SQIVND (reference sequence). The V and J ends lost 5 bases and 5 bases respectively, with 12 bases between them. The CDR3 is 13 residues long. In DNA, the CDR3 is TGTGCCAGTAGTCACAGGGTAGTGACTGAAGCTTTCTTT. This sequence encodes CASSHRVVTEAFF.

The V and J genes are TRBV11-2 and TRBJ2-3, with TRBD1 matching over 10 bases. CDR3 size: 16 residues. Germline V gives CDR1 SGHAT, CDR2 FQNNGV. J gave up 3 bases and V 5 bases, and 8 bases lay outside the gene matches. Here the CDR3 reads CASSRDRTGGTDTQYF. CDR3 DNA sequence: TGTGCCAGCAGCAGAGACAGGACAGGGGGGACAGATACGCAGTATTTT. Full variable domain (outside the CDR3, taken from reference TRBV11-2 and TRBJ2-3): EAGVAQSPRYKIIEKRQSVAFWCNPISGHATLYWYQQILGQGPKLLIQFQNNGVVDDSQLPKDRFSAERLKGVDSTLKIQPAKLEDSAVYLCASSRDRTGGTDTQYFGPGTRLTVL.

The genes are TRBV6-5 and TRBJ2-7, with TRBD1 identical over 10 bases. J was trimmed by 3 bases and V by 7 bases; bases with no gene match: 3. Germline loops: CDR1 MNHEY, CDR2 SVGAGI. The CDR3 runs to 13 residues. The CDR3 sequence is CASTRDRGYEQYF. The DNA of the CDR3 is TGTGCCAGCACCCGGGACAGGGGCTACGAGCAGTACTTC.

This rearrangement joins TRBV5-5 to TRBJ1-4, with D unclear. This CDR3 has 14 residues. Germline V gives CDR1 SGHKS, CDR2 YYEKEE (reference sequence). Deletions cut 5 bases from V and 2 bases from J, with 10 bases between. The DNA for the CDR3 is TGTGCCAGCAGTTATGCATGGACTAATGAAAAACTGTTTTTT. Residues: CASSYAWTNEKLFF.

This chain's CDR3 is CASSSGQGATEAFF. CDR3 bases: TGTGCCAGCAGCTCGGGACAGGGGGCGACTGAAGCTTTCTTT. The gene calls are TRBV11-2 and TRBJ1-1; TRBD1 matches 12 bases. This CDR3 comprises 14 residues. Unmatched junction bases numbered 2, after V lost 4 bases and J lost 5 bases. The germline V gene encodes CDR1 SGHAT and CDR2 FQNNGV. Drawing the rest from reference TRBV11-2 and TRBJ1-1, the complete variable domain is EAGVAQSPRYKIIEKRQSVAFWCNPISGHATLYWYQQILGQGPKLLIQFQNNGVVDDSQLPKDRFSAERLKGVDSTLKIQPAKLEDSAVYLCASSSGQGATEAFFGQGTRLTVV.

V and J are TRBV29-1 and TRBJ2-1, with 8 bases aligning to TRBD2. The CDR3 has 17 residues. Germline V gene sequence: CDR1 SQVTM, CDR2 ANQGSEA. V shed 7 bases, J shed 3 bases, and the junction held 17 bases outside the gene matches. CDR3 in amino acids: CSAFGRVFSGVYNEQFF. DNA for the CDR3: TGCAGCGCGTTCGGAAGAGTATTTAGCGGGGTCTACAATGAGCAGTTCTTC.

The table lists this clone with a count of one. The genes are TRBV5-6 and TRBJ1-6; no clear D. The CDR3 runs 16 residues. V shed 0 bases and J shed 5 bases, with 12 bases lying between them. CDR1 is SGHDT, CDR2 YYEEEE, per germline. In DNA, the CDR3 is TGTGCCAGCAGCTTGGAGGCGGAACGCAATAATTCACCCCTCCACTTT. This translates into CASSLEAERNNSPLHF.

This clone was picked up a small number of times. The chain recombines TRBV12-5 with TRBJ1-5, with unresolved D. V gave up 0 bases and J gave up 6 bases, with 6 bases separating them. The CDR3 is 13 amino acids. Germline lookup yields CDR1 LGHNT and CDR2 FRNRAP. CDR3 bases: TGTGCTAGTGGTTTGGTAATTTGTCAGCCCCAGCATTTT. This gives the protein CASGLVICQPQHF.

Written as DNA, the CDR3 is TGCGCCAGCAGCTCCGTAGCGGGGGGGGATCAAGAGACCCAGTACTTC. Its translation is CASSSVAGGDQETQYF. The V gene is TRBV5-1, the J gene TRBJ2-5, with 11 positions matching TRBD2. CDR3 size: 16 residues. V shed 3 bases and J 2 bases; nucleotides not matched to a gene: 6. In germline, CDR1 is SGHRS, CDR2 YFSETQ.

The genes are TRBV19 and TRBJ1-2; 8 bases align to TRBD1. The CDR3 runs 15 residues. V dropped 5 bases and J dropped 3; count of bases not matched to a gene: 8. The germline V gene has CDR1 LNHDA and CDR2 SQIVND (reference sequence). CDR3 bases: TGTGCCAGTAGTTTTCCCGGGACAGGAGACTATGGCTACACCTTC. This encodes CASSFPGTGDYGYTF.

The V and J genes are TRBV2 and TRBJ1-1; 9 nucleotides agree with TRBD1. Germline CDR1 is SNHLY and CDR2 is FYNNEI. V shed 9 bases and J 1 base; nucleotides not matched to a gene: 6. This CDR3 contains 14 residues. The CDR3 coding sequence is TGTGCCAGACTACAGGGGGCTAAGAACACTGAAGCTTTCTTT. Translating it yields CARLQGAKNTEAFF.

V is TRBV11-2 and J is TRBJ2-2, with D tentatively TRBD1 (6 bases). CDR3 length equals 14 residues. The V gene's germline CDR1 is SGHAT and CDR2 FQNNGV. Trimming cost V 6 bases and J 2 bases, with 10 bases left between them. The DNA of the CDR3 is TGTGCCAGCAGACAGGACAGTAACACCGGGGAGCTGTTTTTT. It encodes CASRQDSNTGELFF.